Below, one TCR beta chain is given with its context. The antigen is undetermined. As for time point: pre-sensitization, week 0. Treatment noted: therapeutic diphenylcyclopropenone sensitization with weekly scalp DPC. The data were taken from a study of human T cells and chemical hapten exposure. Study information: 2% DPC was applied to about 2 cm by about 2 cm of upper inner arm skin for sensitization. Diphenylcyclopropenone doses were given weekly to the scalps of patients across the roughly 24-week study.

The V end was cut by 6 bases, the J end by 9 bases, with 12 bases between. This CDR3 has 12 residues. Germline V lookup: CDR1 MNHNS, CDR2 SASEGT. Study findings and constraints: TCRs at a frequency above 1 in 1000 stayed unchanged with DPC sensitization.

In the library, unique molecular identifiers were attached to individual cDNA molecules. TCRdb recomputed calls from the RACE reads with MiXCR, one row per CDR3 protein. Of tens of thousands of distinct CDR3 sequences in the sample, about 10% were seen once. The TCR sequence derives from a woman aged 40 to 49 with alopecia areata. Some clones in this sample may be carry-over from other donors' samples. The chain couples TRBV6-1 to TRBJ1-5; D remains unclear. Specimen: whole blood, collected in connection with sensitization to the hapten diphenylcyclopropenone (DPC). This CDR3 is CASRHLVGPQHF. The CDR3 nucleotides read TGTGCCAGCAGACACCTGGTGGGGCCCCAGCATTTT.